The 17 T cell receptor beta chains below all came from one sample that was sequenced in a study of monozygotic twins with inflammatory bowel disease. Following a re-call of the 5' RACE reads, TCRdb has one entry per CDR3 protein and lacks DNA. With some 200,000 distinct CDR3 sequences in the sample, the ten largest clones hold around 1.5%. Sequencing input: blood. The receptors originated from a human donor with ulcerative colitis or Crohn's disease, or a healthy co-twin of an affected twin (not recorded which).

The chain has TRBV6-2 or TRBV6-3 and TRBJ2-3. CDR1 MNHEY and CDR2 SVGEGT come from the germline V gene. The CDR3 totals 16 residues. CDR3 loop: CASSGRPGWGTDTQYF.

This sequence joins TRBV6-5 and TRBJ2-3; the TCRdb call, TRBD1, lacks DNA for checking. The CDR3 is 17 residues long. Per the germline V gene, CDR1 is MNHEY and CDR2 is SVGAGI. The CDR3: CASSYSQGRFISDTQYF.

The chain joins TRBV11-2 to TRBJ2-3. Germline V gives CDR1 SGHAT, CDR2 FQNNGV. The CDR3 contains 11 residues. This CDR3 is CASSEPDTQYF. Complete variable domain (other parts from reference TRBV11-2 and TRBJ2-3): EAGVAQSPRYKIIEKRQSVAFWCNPISGHATLYWYQQILGQGPKLLIQFQNNGVVDDSQLPKDRFSAERLKGVDSTLKIQPAKLEDSAVYLCASSEPDTQYFGPGTRLTVL.

This rearrangement joins TRBV5-5 to TRBJ2-4; TCRdb's D call, TRBD1, is unchecked because there is no DNA. Looked up from germline, CDR1 is SGHKS and CDR2 is YYEKEE (reference sequence). This CDR3 comprises 13 residues. CDR3 protein: CASSSPGEDIQYF. The whole variable domain, remainder taken from reference TRBV5-5 and TRBJ2-4, is DAGVTQSPTHLIKTRGQQVTLRCSPISGHKSVSWYQQVLGQGPQFIFQYYEKEERGRGNFPDRFSARQFPNYSSELNVNALLLGDSALYLCASSSPGEDIQYFGAGTRLSVL.

This chain joins TRBV20-1 and TRBJ2-3; TCRdb designates TRBD1, a call that cannot be tested without DNA. The CDR3 runs 12 residues. Germline values: CDR1 DFQATT, CDR2 SNEGSKA (reference sequence). CDR3 sequence reads: CSARQGQDTQYF.

V usage is TRBV11-2 and J usage is TRBJ2-7; there is no DNA to check the TCRdb D call of TRBD1. The germline CDR1 and CDR2 sequences are SGHAT and FQNNGV. This CDR3 has 13 amino acids. The CDR3 loop reads CASSRSQGYEQYF.

The V call is TRBV7-2, the J call TRBJ2-7; TCRdb indicates TRBD2, and absent DNA this call remains unverified. Germline CDR1 SGHTA, CDR2 FQGNSA. The CDR3 has 13 residues. The CDR3 reads CASSLPGAREQYF.

This chain joins TRBV5-1 and TRBJ1-1; TCRdb gives TRBD1 as the D gene, but with no DNA this cannot be confirmed. Germline V gene data show CDR1 as SGHRS and CDR2 as YFSETQ. The CDR3 extends over 15 amino acids. The CDR3 here is CASSPATGFGTEAFF.

The chain couples TRBV15 to TRBJ2-7; TCRdb returns TRBD1, unconfirmable since there is no DNA. Germline assignment: CDR1 LNHNV and CDR2 YYDKDF (reference sequence). The CDR3 is 17 residues long. The CDR3 sequence: CATSRESSGQAFKEQYF. Drawing the rest from reference TRBV15 and TRBJ2-7, the complete variable domain is DAMVIQNPRYQVTQFGKPVTLSCSQTLNHNVMYWYQQKSSQAPKLLFHYYDKDFNNEADTPDNFQSRRPNTSFCFLDIRSPGLGDTAMYLCATSRESSGQAFKEQYFGPGTRLTVT.

The J gene is TRBJ1-2, the V gene TRBV11-1; the TCRdb D gene call, TRBD1, has no DNA to confirm it. The germline gives CDR1 SGHAT, CDR2 FQDESV (reference sequence). This CDR3 has 14 amino acids. CDR3 loop: CASSSISRESRYTF.

The chain uses TRBV5-1 and TRBJ1-1; with no DNA, the TCRdb D assignment of TRBD1 cannot be verified. The germline CDR1 and CDR2 sequences are SGHRS and YFSETQ. The CDR3 extends over 15 amino acids. This CDR3 reads CASSLQQGLVTEAFF.

The chain uses TRBV12-3 or TRBV12-4 and TRBJ2-1; the TCRdb D gene call, TRBD2, has no DNA to confirm it. This CDR3 has 12 amino acids. The CDR3: CASSPPAGGQFF.

V gene TRBV18 combines with J gene TRBJ2-5. Germline V lookup: CDR1 KGHSH, CDR2 LQKENI. The length of the CDR3 is 13 residues. This CDR3 reads CASSPGKTETQYF.

This rearrangement joins TRBV7-9 to TRBJ1-1; checking the TCRdb D call of TRBD1 is not possible without DNA. Germline V CDR1 and CDR2: SEHNR, FQNEAQ (reference sequence). The CDR3 has 13 amino acids. Here the CDR3 reads CAGSPGTQTEAFF.

This chain links TRBV18 with TRBJ2-3; the TCRdb D gene call, TRBD1, has no DNA to confirm it. This CDR3 contains 17 residues. CDR1 is KGHSH, CDR2 LQKENI, per germline. CDR3 residues: CASSLAPSGPLKDTQYF.

The chain joins TRBV12-3 or TRBV12-4 to TRBJ2-7. The CDR3 contains 13 residues. CDR3 loop: CASSLGRSYEQYF.

The V call is TRBV18, the J call TRBJ2-5; lacking DNA, the TRBD1 call made by TCRdb goes unchecked. The CDR3 is 13 amino acids. CDR1 and CDR2 from the germline V gene are KGHSH and LQKENI. CDR3 sequence reads: CASSLRDQETQYF.